This TCR beta chain was identified in a study of blood T cell repertoires in COVID-19. Study-wide background: Specimens from acute and convalescent COVID-19 originated in the United States, Italy and Spain.

The data were produced by immunoSEQ multiplex PCR, yet TCRdb's version contains in-frame clones alone and is incomplete. The data show about 55,000 clones, about 88% seen once. In germline, CDR1 is SNHLY, CDR2 FYNNEI. V was trimmed by 7 bases and J by 2 bases, leaving 10 bases between them. The CDR3 is made up of 13 amino acids. The source of this sequence is a man in his sixties with active COVID-19. V gene TRBV2 combines with J gene TRBJ2-3; TRBD2 might be the D (5 bases). The material sequenced was peripheral blood. The CDR3 here is CASNSGNTDTQYF. In nucleotides, the CDR3 is TGTGCCAGCAATTCGGGGAACACAGATACGCAGTATTTT.